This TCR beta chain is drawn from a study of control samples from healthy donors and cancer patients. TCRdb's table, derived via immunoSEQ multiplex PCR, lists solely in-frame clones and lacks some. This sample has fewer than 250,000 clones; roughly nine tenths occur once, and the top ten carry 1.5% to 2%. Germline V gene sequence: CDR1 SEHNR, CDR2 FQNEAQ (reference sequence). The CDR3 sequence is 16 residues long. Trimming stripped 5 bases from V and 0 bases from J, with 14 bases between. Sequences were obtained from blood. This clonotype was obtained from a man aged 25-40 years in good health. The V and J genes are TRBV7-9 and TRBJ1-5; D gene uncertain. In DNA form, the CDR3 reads TGTGCCAGCAGCACCTCAGTCGACTATAGCAATCAGCCCCAGCATTTT. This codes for CASSTSVDYSNQPQHF. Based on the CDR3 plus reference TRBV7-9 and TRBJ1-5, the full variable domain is DTGVSQNPRHKITKRGQNVTFRCDPISEHNRLYWYRQTLGQGPEFLTYFQNEAQLEKSRLLSDRFSAERPKGSFSTLEIQRTEQGDSAMYLCASSTSVDYSNQPQHFGDGTRLSIL.